This T cell receptor (beta chain) was identified in a study of shared clonotypes between healthy human individuals. Study overall: The composition of the donors was a couple of women and a few men aged 18 to 49.

Replicate sorted-subset PCRs were loaded with around 200 ng DNA, 30,000 to 35,000 T cell genomes. Using immunoSEQ multiplex PCR, the repertoire was profiled, and TCRdb retains in-frame clones only, with some absent. The repertoire has 950,000 to 1,300,000 clones, approximately 70% of them found once; the top ten carry around 1.5%. Germline lookup yields CDR1 MNHEY and CDR2 SVGAGI. Deletions cut 4 bases from V and 8 bases from J, with 14 bases between. CDR3 length: 13 amino acids. Study observations and caveats: Sorted-subset sequencing, rarefaction showed, was incomplete despite large depth. Since donors were few, the genetic and exposure-history diversity represented was limited.

Comments on this clone: The antigen remains unidentified.

The material sequenced was memory CD4+ T cells sorted from blood. Documented subset: CD45RA-negative fraction. This TCR came from a man aged 18 to 30 in good health. The gene calls are TRBV6-5 and TRBJ1-2; D is perhaps TRBD1 (5 bases). The CDR3 sequence is CASSSYRGGGYTF. Written as DNA, the CDR3 is TGTGCCAGCAGTTCTTATAGGGGAGGCGGCTACACCTTC.